This TCR beta chain was sequenced for a study of T cells in Graves' hyperthyroidism and ophthalmopathy. Points on this clonotype: What it binds is unknown.

Whole-study findings and limits: Ophthalmopathy and stable hyperthyroidism were separated by a 13 V-J model.

Amplified regions were TCR beta CDR3 sequences from RNA transcripts. With the HTBI primer set, the TCR CDR3 went through a first round of RT-PCR. TCRdb re-derived calls from the multiplex PCR reads in MiXCR, one entry per CDR3 protein. The sample carries 600,000 to 850,000 distinct CDR3 sequences, over 15% recorded once. CDR3 size: 15 residues. V was cut by 6 bases and J by 1 base, with 13 bases left in between. This chain links TRBV12-3 or TRBV12-4 with TRBJ2-1; D uncertain. Material: blood. The sequence derives from a woman aged 50 to 60 with Graves' hyperthyroidism that later progressed to Graves' ophthalmopathy. This CDR3 reads CASSKMTASYNEQFF. Here the CDR3 DNA reads TGTGCCAGCAGCAAGATGACCGCTTCCTACAATGAGCAGTTCTTC.